This is a list of T cell receptor beta chains from one sample in a study of blood T cell repertoires in COVID-19. Only in-frame clones appear in the TCRdb table, and some are missing; sequencing was by immunoSEQ multiplex PCR. The table lists 120,000 to 150,000 clones, about 86% of them singletons. Sample: peripheral blood. These receptors all come from a woman between 55 and 75 years old with acute or convalescent COVID-19. Each CDR3 is given with its conserved first and last residue. A D gene is named only where the DNA matches it firmly. The listing skips clone size in some rows; elsewhere it reads once, few, many or a size class.

v_gene	abundance	j_gene	d_gene	CDR3nt	CDR3aa
TRBV18	once	TRBJ2-2	NA	TGTGCCAGCTCACCAAGTCCTGAGAGCACCGGGGAGCTGTTTTTT	CASSPSPESTGELFF
TRBV25-1	NA	TRBJ1-6	TRBD1	TGTGCCAGCAGTGACCCCCCGGGACAGGGGATCAATTCACCCCTCCACTTT	CASSDPPGQGINSPLHF
TRBV28	few	TRBJ1-1	NA	TGTGCCAGCAGTTTCAGAGGGGGTACTGAAGCTTTCTTT	CASSFRGGTEAFF
TRBV19	NA	TRBJ1-1	NA	TGTGCCAGTAGACGAAAAGAGGGAGGGGACACTGAAGCTTTCTTT	CASRRKEGGDTEAFF
TRBV29-1	NA	TRBJ1-2	TRBD1	TGCAGCGTCGTCGGGACAGGTCGGGGAAACTATGGCTACACCTTC	CSVVGTGRGNYGYTF
TRBV29-1	NA	TRBJ1-5	TRBD1	TGCAGCGTCGGACAGGGATACAATCAGCCCCAGCATTTT	CSVGQGYNQPQHF
TRBV6-6	NA	TRBJ1-2	TRBD1	TGTGCCAGCAGTAGGGAGAGGGGGCCGTTCTATGGCTACACCTTC	CASSRERGPFYGYTF
TRBV2	NA	TRBJ1-2	NA	TGTGCCAGCAGTGAACTACTCGGCTACACCTTC	CASSELLGYTF
TRBV5-1	few	TRBJ2-5	NA	TGCGCCAGCAGCTCAAGGACAGGATGGGCGGGGGAGACCCAGTACTTC	CASSSRTGWAGETQYF
TRBV30	once	TRBJ1-6	NA	TGTGCAAGGCAGGATGGGAATTCACCCCTCCACTTT	CARQDGNSPLHF
TRBV6-5	few	TRBJ2-7	TRBD1	TGTGCCAGCAGTCTTGAGGACAGGGCCCCCTACGAGCAGTACTTC	CASSLEDRAPYEQYF
TRBV6-1	few	TRBJ1-2	NA	TGTGCCAGCAGTGAACAGGGGACGAACTATGGCTACACCTTC	CASSEQGTNYGYTF
TRBV19	once	TRBJ1-1	NA	TGTGCCAGTAGTTCCAGGGGAAGGAACACTGAAGCTTTCTTT	CASSSRGRNTEAFF
TRBV5-6	NA	TRBJ2-1	NA	TGTGCCAGCAGCTTGGCTTACAATGAGCAGTTCTTC	CASSLAYNEQFF
TRBV19	NA	TRBJ1-5	NA	TGTGCCAGTAGTATGTGGGCGGGGGCTAGTGGCAATCAGCCCCAGCATTTT	CASSMWAGASGNQPQHF
TRBV23-1	NA	TRBJ1-5	TRBD1	TGCGCCAGCAGTCAACCGGGACAGTCACATAGCAATCAGCCCCAGCATTTT	CASSQPGQSHSNQPQHF
TRBV6-2/TRBV6-3	NA	TRBJ1-2	NA	TGTGCCAGCAGTTACTCGTCCGTGTCCTATGGCTACACCTTC	CASSYSSVSYGYTF
TRBV5-1	NA	TRBJ2-2	NA	TGCGCCAGCAGCTTGGCCGCAGGAACGAACACCGGGGAGCTGTTTTTT	CASSLAAGTNTGELFF
TRBV5-1	NA	TRBJ2-1	NA	TGCGCCAGCGGAGCTCAGCACAACTCCTACAATGAGCAGTTCTTC	CASGAQHNSYNEQFF
TRBV6-2/TRBV6-3	NA	TRBJ1-6	TRBD1	TGTGCCAGCAGTACCGGGACAGGGACCTATAATTCACCCCTCCACTTT	CASSTGTGTYNSPLHF
TRBV5-1	once	TRBJ2-7	NA	TGCGCCAGCAGCGTTGACAGTTACGAGCAGTACTTC	CASSVDSYEQYF
TRBV19	NA	TRBJ2-2	TRBD1	TGTGCCAGTAGAACAGGGGAGAGGGCCGGGGAGCTGTTTTTT	CASRTGERAGELFF
TRBV7-2	NA	TRBJ2-1	TRBD2	TGTGCCAGCAGCCTAGCGGGGGGGCCCTACAATGAGCAGTTCTTC	CASSLAGGPYNEQFF
TRBV5-5	NA	TRBJ1-1	TRBD1	TGTGCCAGCAGCCTCCCGGACAGGCAGAACACTGAAGCTTTCTTT	CASSLPDRQNTEAFF
TRBV29-1	NA	TRBJ1-1	NA	TGCAGCGTTGAAGAATTATTAGTTTTCAGTCCGGGTCTGGACACTGAAGCTTTCTTT	CSVEELLVFSPGLDTEAFF
TRBV7-9	NA	TRBJ1-1	NA	TGTGCCAGCAGCTTACAGGAAATTGAAGCTTTCTTT	CASSLQEIEAFF
TRBV18	NA	TRBJ2-1	TRBD2	TGTGCCAGCTCTCCCGGAGTAGCGGGGGCCTACAATGAGCAGTTCTTC	CASSPGVAGAYNEQFF
TRBV3-1/TRBV3-2	NA	TRBJ1-1	TRBD1	TGTGCCAGCAGCCTTGGGACAGGGGAGAACACTGAAGCTTTCTTT	CASSLGTGENTEAFF
TRBV3-1/TRBV3-2	NA	TRBJ2-3	NA	TGTGCCAGCAGGGGGGCGGGCACAGATACGCAGTATTTT	CASRGAGTDTQYF
TRBV6-5	NA	TRBJ1-1	TRBD1	TGTGCCAGCGACAGGGCGATTGGCACTGAAGCTTTCTTT	CASDRAIGTEAFF
TRBV4-2	NA	TRBJ2-1	NA	TGTGCCAGCAGCCAAGGATCTGTGGCGGGGGCCTCCTACAATGAGCAGTTCTTC	CASSQGSVAGASYNEQFF
TRBV27	few	TRBJ1-1	NA	TGTGCCAGCAGTTTAGTGGAATTCGGCGGTGAAGCTTTCTTT	CASSLVEFGGEAFF
TRBV27	NA	TRBJ1-6	TRBD1	TGTGCCAGCACCGGGACAGGCGTCGTAGGGGCGATTGGGAATTCACCCCTCCACTTT	CASTGTGVVGAIGNSPLHF
TRBV9	NA	TRBJ1-2	NA	TGTGCCAGCCGCGACAGCTATGGCTACACCTTC	CASRDSYGYTF
TRBV6-5	NA	TRBJ1-2	NA	TGTGCCAGCAGCCCGCGAGGGTATGGCTACACCTTC	CASSPRGYGYTF
TRBV7-9	once	TRBJ1-1	TRBD1	TGTGTCAGCAGCTTGGAGACAGGGGAAGCTTTCTTT	CVSSLETGEAFF
TRBV5-1	NA	TRBJ2-7	NA	TGCGCCAGCAGCTTGCTTACCTTGGGGCCTTACGAGCAGTACTTC	CASSLLTLGPYEQYF
TRBV4-1	NA	TRBJ2-3	NA	TGCGCCAGCAGCCCTAATAGCGGAACAGATACGCAGTATTTT	CASSPNSGTDTQYF
TRBV6-1	NA	TRBJ2-7	NA	TGTGCCAGCAGTGAAGTGGGGAGGCGGCCCAACGAGCAGTACTTC	CASSEVGRRPNEQYF
TRBV4-3	NA	TRBJ2-1	TRBD2	TGCGCCAGCAGCCAAGTCCTGTCAGCGGGGGGATACAATGAGCAGTTCTTC	CASSQVLSAGGYNEQFF
TRBV5-4	NA	TRBJ1-2	NA	TGTGCCAGCAGCTTGGGACGGGGGGGGAATGGCTACACCTTC	CASSLGRGGNGYTF
TRBV4-3	few	TRBJ1-3	NA	TGCGCCAGCAGCCAAGTCCTCGGAAACACCATATATTTT	CASSQVLGNTIYF
TRBV6-5	NA	TRBJ2-7	NA	TGTGCCAGCAGTTACCAACAGGGTGACTACGAGCAGTACTTC	CASSYQQGDYEQYF
TRBV11-3	once	TRBJ2-7	TRBD1	TGTGCCAGCAGCACTCGGGACAGGGGGCCCGAGCAGTACTTC	CASSTRDRGPEQYF
TRBV5-1	NA	TRBJ1-1	TRBD1	TGCGCCAGCAGCATTCGACAGGGGGGGAACACTGAAGCTTTCTTT	CASSIRQGGNTEAFF
TRBV11-2	NA	TRBJ2-1	TRBD2	TGTGCCAGCAGCTTATTTTCGGCTAGCGGGGGGCTTGAGCAGTTCTTC	CASSLFSASGGLEQFF
TRBV19	NA	TRBJ1-5	NA	TGTGCCAGTAGTGTTAGACAGGCACCGAATCAGCCCCAGCATTTT	CASSVRQAPNQPQHF
TRBV11-1	NA	TRBJ2-3	TRBD2	TGTGCCAGCAGCTTAGGGAGCGGGGGCACAGATACGCAGTATTTT	CASSLGSGGTDTQYF
TRBV20-1	NA	TRBJ2-5	TRBD1	TGCAGTGCTAGTGGACAGGGACCTTATTTGGAGACCCAGTACTTC	CSASGQGPYLETQYF
TRBV18	once	TRBJ2-1	TRBD1	TGTGCCAGCTCACCTGGGACAGGGGGCAGGGGTGAGCAGTTCTTC	CASSPGTGGRGEQFF
TRBV7-2	NA	TRBJ1-6	NA	TGTGCCAGCAGCGAGCTGAATTCACCCCTCCACTTT	CASSELNSPLHF
TRBV7-2	NA	TRBJ2-4	TRBD1	TGTGCCAGCAGCCCGGGACAGGGCAGAGGCAAAAACATTCAGTACTTC	CASSPGQGRGKNIQYF
TRBV10-1	NA	TRBJ2-7	NA	TGCGCCAGCAGTCATGACAGGAGCTCCTACGAGCAGTACTTC	CASSHDRSSYEQYF
TRBV18	NA	TRBJ1-3	TRBD1	TGTGCCAGCTCACCCGCGACCCCGACAGGGTACGGAAACACCATATATTTT	CASSPATPTGYGNTIYF
TRBV7-9	NA	TRBJ2-3	TRBD1	TGTGCCAGCAGCTTAGGGTTAAAGGGGGCGGTGGATACGCAGTATTTT	CASSLGLKGAVDTQYF
TRBV5-1	few	TRBJ1-4	TRBD1	TGCGCCAGCAGCTCGGGACAGAGGAATGAAAAACTGTTTTTT	CASSSGQRNEKLFF
TRBV19	NA	TRBJ2-5	TRBD1	TGTGCCAGTAGTATGGGACAGTCCGGAGAGACCCAGTACTTC	CASSMGQSGETQYF
TRBV28	NA	TRBJ1-5	NA	TGTGCCAGCAAAATAGGAGTATCCGGCGGGCCCCAGCATTTT	CASKIGVSGGPQHF